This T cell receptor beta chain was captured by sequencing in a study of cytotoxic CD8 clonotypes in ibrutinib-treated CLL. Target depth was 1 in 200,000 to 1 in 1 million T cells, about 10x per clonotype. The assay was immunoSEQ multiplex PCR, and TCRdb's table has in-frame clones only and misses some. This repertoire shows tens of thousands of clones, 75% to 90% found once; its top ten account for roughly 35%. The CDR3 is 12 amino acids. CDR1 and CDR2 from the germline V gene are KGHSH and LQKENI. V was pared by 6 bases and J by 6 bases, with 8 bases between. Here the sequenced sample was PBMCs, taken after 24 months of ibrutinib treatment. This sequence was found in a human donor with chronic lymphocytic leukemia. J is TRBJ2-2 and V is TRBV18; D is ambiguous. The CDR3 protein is CASSFNPGELFF. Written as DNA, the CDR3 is TGTGCCAGCTCCTTTAACCCCGGGGAGCTGTTTTTT.